The T cell receptor (beta chain) under discussion was sequenced for a study of regulatory T cells in long-lasting Graves disease. V shed 3 bases and J shed 0 bases, with 22 bases lying between them. The CDR3 loop spans 19 amino acids. CDR1 is SEHNR and CDR2 is FQNEAQ in the germline V gene (reference sequence). Regarding time point: newly diagnosed GD, antithyroid drugs for less than 3 months. RNA from PBMCs was the source of the TCR library. This clonotype came up many times. TCR beta libraries were built with iRepertoire HTBI primers and Arm-PCR of CDR3 regions. MiXCR was run by TCRdb on the multiplex PCR reads, yielding one entry per CDR3 protein. The table records hundreds of thousands of distinct CDR3 sequences, roughly 16% of them present only once. This same sample was also part of a study on T cells in Graves' hyperthyroidism and ophthalmopathy. As that report states: Researchers defined stable Graves' hyperthyroidism as no ophthalmopathy progression within 18 months.

This TCR derives from a woman in her twenties or thirties with Graves disease. The chain uses TRBV7-9 and TRBJ2-3, with D possibly matching TRBD2 (6 bases). The sequences come from peripheral blood mononuclear cells (PBMCs), collected at new diagnosis, from a patient treated with antithyroid drugs. CDR3: CASSFRRPGRGMSTDTQYF. Written as DNA, the CDR3 is TGTGCCAGCAGCTTCCGACGTCCTGGGCGGGGAATGAGCACAGATACGCAGTATTTT.